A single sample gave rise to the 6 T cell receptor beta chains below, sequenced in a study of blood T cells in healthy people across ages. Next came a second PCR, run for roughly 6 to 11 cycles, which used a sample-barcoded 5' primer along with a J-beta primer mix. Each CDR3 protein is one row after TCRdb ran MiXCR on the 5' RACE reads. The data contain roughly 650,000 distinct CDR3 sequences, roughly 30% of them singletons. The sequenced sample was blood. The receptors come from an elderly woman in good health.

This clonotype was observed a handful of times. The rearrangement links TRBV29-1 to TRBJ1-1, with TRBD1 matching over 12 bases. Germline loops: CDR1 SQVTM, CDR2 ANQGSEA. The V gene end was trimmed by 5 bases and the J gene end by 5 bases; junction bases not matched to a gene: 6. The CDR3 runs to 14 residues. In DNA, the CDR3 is TGCAGCGTTAGCCGGGACAGGGGGCGGACTGAAGCTTTCTTT. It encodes CSVSRDRGRTEAFF. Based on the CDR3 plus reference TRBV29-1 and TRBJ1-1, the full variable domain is SAVISQKPSRDICQRGTSLTIQCQVDSQVTMMFWYRQQPGQSLTLIATANQGSEATYESGFVIDKFPISRPNLTFSTLTVSNMSPEDSSIYLCSVSRDRGRTEAFFGQGTRLTVV.

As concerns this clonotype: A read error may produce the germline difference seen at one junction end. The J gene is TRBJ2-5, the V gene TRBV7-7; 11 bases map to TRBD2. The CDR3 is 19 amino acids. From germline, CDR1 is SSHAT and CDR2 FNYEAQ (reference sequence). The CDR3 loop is CASSLVTGTSGVAQETQYF. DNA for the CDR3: TGTGCTAGCAGCTTAGTAACCGGGACTAGCGGAGTTGCCCAAGAGACCCAGTACTTC.

The CDR3 reads CASSLPQGGFMNTEAFF. In DNA form, the CDR3 reads TGTGCCAGCAGTTTACCCCAGGGGGGGTTTATGAACACTGAAGCTTTCTTT. V and J are TRBV12-3 or TRBV12-4 and TRBJ1-1, with TRBD1 matching 7 bases. This CDR3 region has 17 residues. J lost 0 bases, V lost 2 bases, and 9 bases had no gene match.

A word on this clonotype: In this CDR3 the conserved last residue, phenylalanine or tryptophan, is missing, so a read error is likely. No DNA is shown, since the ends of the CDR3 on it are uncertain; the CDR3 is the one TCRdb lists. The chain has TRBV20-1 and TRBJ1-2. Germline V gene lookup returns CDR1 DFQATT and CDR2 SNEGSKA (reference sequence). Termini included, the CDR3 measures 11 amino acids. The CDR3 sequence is CSARDGYGHTC.

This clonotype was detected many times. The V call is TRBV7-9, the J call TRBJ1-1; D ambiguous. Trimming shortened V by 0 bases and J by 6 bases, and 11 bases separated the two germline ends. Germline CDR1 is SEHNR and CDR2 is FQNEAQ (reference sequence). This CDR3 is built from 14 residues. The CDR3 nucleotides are TGTGCCAGCAGCTTAGCGCTTTTAGGGTCTGAAGCTTTCTTT. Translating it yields CASSLALLGSEAFF.

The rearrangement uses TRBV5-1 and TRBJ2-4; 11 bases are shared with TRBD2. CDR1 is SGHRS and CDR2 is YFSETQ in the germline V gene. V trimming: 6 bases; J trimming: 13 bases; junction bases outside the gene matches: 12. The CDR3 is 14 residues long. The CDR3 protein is CASNLAGGTGEQYF. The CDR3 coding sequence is TGCGCCAGCAACCTAGCGGGGGGCACGGGGGAGCAGTACTTC.